The 32 T cell receptor beta chains below all came from one sample that was sequenced in a study of follicular helper T cells after annual influenza vaccination. Method: immunoSEQ multiplex PCR; TCRdb's copy keeps in-frame clones and lacks some. Of 3,000 or so clones in the sample, roughly three quarters are singletons; the top ten hold around 1.5%. Time point defined: 2014-2015 season, pre-vaccination. The sample was CXCR5+ CD38- circulating T follicular helper cells from blood, taken on the day of influenza vaccination. The subset is: circulating Tfh, non-naive CD4+CXCR5+PD-1+ (ICOS+CD38+ or ICOS-CD38-). All receptors derive from an adult who received the influenza vaccine.

This chain links TRBV2 with TRBJ1-2; possibly TRBD1 for D (5 bases). Trimming took 2 bases from V and 6 from J, leaving 16 bases between them. Per the germline V gene, CDR1 is SNHLY and CDR2 is FYNNEI. CDR3 size: 15 residues. The CDR3: CASSEQGQAVNGYTF. CDR3 DNA sequence: TGTGCCAGCAGTGAACAGGGCCAGGCGGTAAATGGCTACACCTTC.

The V gene is TRBV5-6, the J gene TRBJ2-1; a possible D gene is TRBD1 (5 bases). Trimming pared 2 bases from V and 4 bases from J, leaving 13 bases between. The germline gives CDR1 SGHDT, CDR2 YYEEEE. CDR3 size: 15 residues. The DNA for the CDR3 is TGTGCCAGCAGCTTCGGCGCAGGGTTATACAATGAGCAGTTCTTC. Encoded protein: CASSFGAGLYNEQFF.

This chain joins TRBV19 and TRBJ2-5; 9 bases align to TRBD2. CDR1 LNHDA and CDR2 SQIVND come from the germline V gene (reference sequence). V was pared by 5 bases and J by 5 bases, with 12 bases of the junction left unmatched. The CDR3 is made up of 16 amino acids. The CDR3 region is CASSPTSSGVWETQYF. The CDR3 DNA sequence: TGTGCCAGTAGTCCAACCTCTAGCGGGGTCTGGGAGACCCAGTACTTC. Using reference TRBV19 and TRBJ2-5 for the parts outside the CDR3, the full variable domain is DGGITQSPKYLFRKEGQNVTLSCEQNLNHDAMYWYRQDPGQGLRLIYYSQIVNDFQKGDIAEGYSVSREKKESFPLTVTSAQKNPTAFYLCASSPTSSGVWETQYFGPGTRLLVL.

This clone was detected only a few times. The chain is built from TRBV6-5 and TRBJ1-5; TRBD1 is a possible D gene (5 bases). V lost 2 bases and J lost 9, with 14 bases in between. The V gene's germline CDR1 is MNHEY and CDR2 SVGAGI. CDR3 length: 14 residues. The CDR3 loop reads CASSYDRQGLPQHF. The CDR3 nucleotides read TGTGCCAGCAGTTACGACCGTCAGGGATTGCCCCAGCATTTT.

This clone was detected only a few times. The rearrangement uses TRBV18 and TRBJ2-7; 7 bases match TRBD1. V gave up 6 bases and J gave up 6 bases; unmatched junction bases: 11. This CDR3 contains 14 residues. Germline CDR1 and CDR2: KGHSH and LQKENI. The DNA for the CDR3 is TGTGCCAGCTCGCCTAACCGACAGGGACGCGAGCAGTACTTC. As protein: CASSPNRQGREQYF.

The gene calls are TRBV7-2 and TRBJ2-3; D might be TRBD2 (6 bases). Germline V gene data show CDR1 as SGHTA and CDR2 as FQGNSA. The CDR3 consists of 15 residues. The V and J ends lost 0 bases and 2 bases respectively, with 9 bases between them. CDR3 sequence (DNA): TGTGCCAGCAGCTTAGCATTAGCGGCCACAGATACGCAGTATTTT. Translated, it gives CASSLALAATDTQYF.

The chain recombines TRBV18 with TRBJ1-5; D gene unclear. The CDR3 contains 14 residues. Per the germline V gene, CDR1 is KGHSH and CDR2 is LQKENI. Trimming cost V 3 bases and J 6 bases, with 12 bases left between them. CDR3 sequence: CASSPEASGQPQHF. The CDR3 DNA is TGTGCCAGCTCACCCGAGGCCTCGGGTCAGCCCCAGCATTTT.

The chain recombines TRBV7-3 with TRBJ2-1; D gene uncertain. The CDR3 covers 13 residues. With 1 base removed from V and 2 bases from J, the gap between germline ends came to 3 bases. The germline CDR1 and CDR2 sequences are SGHTA and FQGTGA. The CDR3 DNA reads as TGTGCCAGCAGCTTAATGGCCTACAATGAGCAGTTCTTC. Residues: CASSLMAYNEQFF.

The rearrangement links TRBV19 to TRBJ1-5; no firm D call. Germline V gene sequence: CDR1 LNHDA, CDR2 SQIVND (reference sequence). The V end lost 8 bases, the J end lost 2 bases, and 22 bases lay between the germline ends. CDR3 length equals 17 residues. The CDR3 nucleotides read TGTGCCAGTCTTGACCGTTTAAATTCTTGGGGCAATCAGCCCCAGCATTTT. The encoded protein is CASLDRLNSWGNQPQHF.

This chain connects TRBV10-3 to TRBJ1-4, with D possibly TRBD1 on 6 matching bases. V was trimmed by 11 bases and J by 3 bases, leaving 16 bases between them. Germline V gene data show CDR1 as ENHRY and CDR2 as SYGVKD. The CDR3 covers 14 residues. CDR3 residues: CASSEGHSNEKLFF. CDR3 nucleotides: TGTGCCTCTTCAGAGGGACACTCTAATGAAAAACTGTTTTTT.

The chain carries TRBV7-9 and TRBJ2-1, with 7 bases that match TRBD1. The CDR3 consists of 14 residues. Germline trimming cut 3 bases from V and 9 bases from J; bases unmatched to any gene: 8. Per germline, CDR1 SEHNR and CDR2 FQNEAQ (reference sequence). CDR3: CASSFYRGRAEQFF. CDR3 sequence (DNA): TGTGCCAGCAGCTTTTACAGGGGAAGGGCTGAGCAGTTCTTC.

J is TRBJ1-6 and V is TRBV19; 9 bases are a match to TRBD1. Trimming at V came to 5 bases and at J to 8 bases, leaving 7 bases not matched to a gene. Germline loops: CDR1 LNHDA, CDR2 SQIVND (reference sequence). The CDR3 spans 15 residues. The CDR3 DNA is TGTGCCAGTAGTGGCGGACAGGGGAGAGATTCACCCCTCCACTTT. Encoded protein: CASSGGQGRDSPLHF. Full variable domain (rest looked up from reference TRBV19 and TRBJ1-6): DGGITQSPKYLFRKEGQNVTLSCEQNLNHDAMYWYRQDPGQGLRLIYYSQIVNDFQKGDIAEGYSVSREKKESFPLTVTSAQKNPTAFYLCASSGGQGRDSPLHFGNGTRLTVT.

With regard to this clone: At one boundary the junction diverges from the germline segment, which might be a read error. J is TRBJ2-1 and V is TRBV7-7; possible D gene TRBD2, 5 bases. Per the germline V gene, CDR1 is SSHAT and CDR2 is FNYEAQ (reference sequence). The CDR3 has 13 amino acids. The CDR3 region has the DNA TGTGCTAGCAGCTCACTAGGATCCCAAGAGCAGTTCTTC. Residues: CASSSLGSQEQFF.

V gene TRBV6-1 combines with J gene TRBJ2-5; TRBD2 aligns across 11 bases. The CDR3 has 17 residues. V shed 2 bases, J shed 5 bases, and the junction held 10 bases outside the gene matches. The germline gives CDR1 MNHNS, CDR2 SASEGT. The CDR3 loop is CASSEPVWASGRETQYF. CDR3 coding DNA: TGTGCCAGCAGTGAACCGGTCTGGGCTAGCGGGAGGGAGACCCAGTACTTC.

V is TRBV7-6 and J is TRBJ2-1, with 7 bases that match TRBD1. CDR1 SGHVS and CDR2 FNYEAQ come from the germline V gene. CDR3 length equals 15 residues. Trimming at V came to 4 bases and at J to 6 bases, leaving 9 bases not matched to a gene. The CDR3 nucleotides are TGTGCCAGCAGCTGGAGACAGGGATTGTTCAATGAGCAGTTCTTC. It translates to CASSWRQGLFNEQFF.

The chain joins TRBV4-2 to TRBJ2-5; D may be TRBD1 or TRBD2 (5 bases each). The CDR3 is made up of 15 amino acids. V was clipped by 0 bases and J by 8 bases, with 16 bases between them. Germline V gene sequence: CDR1 LGHNA, CDR2 YNFKEQ. Written as DNA, the CDR3 is TGTGCCAGCAGCCAAGAGCTACTAGGGGCGGTCACCCAGTACTTC. Its translation is CASSQELLGAVTQYF.

Only one count was recorded for this clone. This chain connects TRBV13 to TRBJ2-7, with TRBD2 matching over 9 bases. Germline V lookup: CDR1 PRHDT, CDR2 FYEKMQ (reference sequence). The ends lost 5 bases at V and 6 bases at J; junction bases unmatched: 14. This CDR3 spans 16 amino acids. Written as DNA, the CDR3 is TGTGCCAGCAGCCCCTGGGGGACTAGCTTCGTTCGCGAGCAGTACTTC. Translation gives CASSPWGTSFVREQYF.

V usage is TRBV11-2 and J usage is TRBJ2-3; D is unclear. Trimming shortened V by 6 bases and J by 4 bases, and 8 bases separated the two germline ends. This CDR3 spans 12 amino acids. The germline V gene encodes CDR1 SGHAT and CDR2 FQNNGV. This CDR3 reads CASSHLADTQYF. The CDR3 nucleotides read TGTGCCAGCAGTCACCTCGCAGATACGCAGTATTTT.

V gene TRBV7-2 combines with J gene TRBJ1-2; D ambiguous. From germline, CDR1 is SGHTA and CDR2 FQGNSA. The CDR3 totals 15 residues. The V gene lost 5 bases and the J gene lost 2 bases, with 15 bases spanning the gap. CDR3 in amino acids: CASSPSSSPNYGYTF. The CDR3 nucleotides read TGTGCCAGCAGCCCAAGTAGTTCTCCGAACTATGGCTACACCTTC.

The chain uses TRBV4-1 and TRBJ1-4; D may be TRBD1 (5 bases). CDR3 length: 15 residues. The V end was cut by 0 bases, the J end by 6 bases, with 11 bases between. Per germline, CDR1 MGHRA and CDR2 YSYEKL. The CDR3: CASSQDRQPYEKLFF. CDR3 nucleotides: TGCGCCAGCAGCCAAGATAGACAGCCTTATGAAAAACTGTTTTTT.

V gene TRBV5-6 combines with J gene TRBJ1-2, with D perhaps matching TRBD1 (5 bases). Germline loops: CDR1 SGHDT, CDR2 YYEEEE. CDR3 length: 15 amino acids. V was shortened by 0 bases and J by 5 bases, with 14 bases between the two germline ends. The CDR3 DNA reads TGTGCCAGCAGCTTGGGGGACCGAAATCCTTATGGCTACACCTTC. Translating gives CASSLGDRNPYGYTF.

This clone was seen a few times. The V and J genes are TRBV4-1 and TRBJ1-5; 8 nucleotides agree with TRBD1. The CDR3 loop spans 19 amino acids. Germline CDR1 reads MGHRA; CDR2 reads YSYEKL. V gave up 0 bases and J gave up 0 bases; unmatched junction bases: 10. In nucleotides, the CDR3 is TGCGCCAGCAGCCAAGAACCGGGACAGGCTTCCTTTAGCAATCAGCCCCAGCATTTT. Its translation is CASSQEPGQASFSNQPQHF.

The chain has TRBV7-6 and TRBJ2-3; 7 bases align to TRBD2. This CDR3 region has 18 residues. From germline, CDR1 is SGHVS and CDR2 FNYEAQ. Trimming at V came to 0 bases and at J to 0 bases, leaving 9 bases not matched to a gene. CDR3 amino acids: CASSLASGGNPSTDTQYF. DNA for the CDR3: TGTGCCAGCAGCTTAGCGTCCGGGGGGAACCCTAGCACAGATACGCAGTATTTT.

The chain has TRBV6-1 and TRBJ2-1; tentative D call: TRBD2 (5 bases). Germline CDR1 MNHNS, CDR2 SASEGT. CDR3 size: 14 residues. Trimming stripped 6 bases from V and 4 bases from J, with 13 bases between. CDR3 nucleotides: TGTGCCAGCAGCAAGCGGATGCAATACAATGAGCAGTTCTTC. Protein: CASSKRMQYNEQFF.

The V and J genes are TRBV19 and TRBJ1-2, with D possibly being TRBD1 (5 bases). Looked up from germline, CDR1 is LNHDA and CDR2 is SQIVND (reference sequence). The CDR3 totals 13 residues. The V end lost 3 bases, the J end lost 4 bases, and 9 bases lay between the germline ends. The CDR3 protein is CASSIGGTYGYTF. The CDR3 DNA is TGTGCCAGTAGTATTGGGGGTACCTATGGCTACACCTTC.

The V call is TRBV5-1, the J call TRBJ1-3; maybe TRBD1 (6 bases). The CDR3 extends over 17 amino acids. The germline V gene has CDR1 SGHRS and CDR2 YFSETQ. Trimming left V 0 bases short and J 0 bases short, with 13 bases between. The CDR3 DNA sequence: TGCGCCAGCAGCTTGGAGACAGGCCTTACCTCTGGAAACACCATATATTTT. Protein sequence: CASSLETGLTSGNTIYF.

J is TRBJ2-3 and V is TRBV7-2, with 10 bases matching TRBD2. The V gene's germline CDR1 is SGHTA and CDR2 FQGNSA. After removal of 4 bases from V and 6 bases from J, the junction contained 4 bases not matched to a gene. The CDR3 spans 14 residues. In DNA, the CDR3 is TGTGCCAGCAGCTCCGGACTAGCGGCTGATACGCAGTATTTT. This codes for CASSSGLAADTQYF.

The V gene is TRBV12-2, the J gene TRBJ1-2. TRBV12-2 is marked as a pseudogene. The CDR3 extends over 13 amino acids. The CDR3 region is CASSWEWNYGYTF. CDR3 in DNA: TGTGCAAGTTCGTGGGAGTGGAACTATGGCTACACCTTC.

V and J are TRBV7-2 and TRBJ2-7; TRBD1 agrees at 8 bases. This CDR3 has 15 amino acids. V lost 5 bases to trimming and J lost 2 bases; unmatched junction nucleotides: 8. Germline loops: CDR1 SGHTA, CDR2 FQGNSA. The CDR3 is CASSIGQGRTYEQYF. CDR3 sequence (DNA): TGTGCCAGCAGCATTGGACAGGGAAGGACCTACGAGCAGTACTTC.

The J gene is TRBJ1-5, the V gene TRBV4-2; 7 bases fit TRBD1. The CDR3 is 14 residues long. Germline CDR1 reads LGHNA; CDR2 reads YNFKEQ. The trim removed 0 bases at V and 4 bases at J, leaving 0 bases unmatched. CDR3 sequence reads: CASSQEQGNQPQHF. The CDR3, as DNA: TGTGCCAGCAGCCAAGAACAGGGGAATCAGCCCCAGCATTTT.

The V gene is TRBV4-2, the J gene TRBJ1-5; 7 bases match TRBD1. Germline V gene sequence: CDR1 LGHNA, CDR2 YNFKEQ. V was pared by 4 bases and J by 1 base, with 4 bases of the junction left unmatched. CDR3 length: 15 amino acids. For the CDR3, the DNA is TGTGCCAGCAGCCTAGGGGGCTTGAGCAATCAGCCCCAGCATTTT. It encodes CASSLGGLSNQPQHF.

The chain recombines TRBV7-8 with TRBJ1-2, with 8 bases lining up with TRBD1. Germline CDR1 SGHVS, CDR2 FQNEAQ. There are 15 residues in the CDR3. With 2 bases clipped from V and 4 bases from J, the junction kept 6 bases outside the gene matches. Here the CDR3 DNA reads TGTGCCAGCAGCTTAACGGACAGGGTCTCCTATGGCTACACCTTC. This codes for CASSLTDRVSYGYTF. Complete variable domain (other parts from reference TRBV7-8 and TRBJ1-2): GAGVSQSPRYKVAKRGQDVALRCDPISGHVSLFWYQQALGQGPEFLTYFQNEAQLDKSGLPSDRFFAERPEGSVSTLKIQRTQQEDSAVYLCASSLTDRVSYGYTFGSGTRLTVV.